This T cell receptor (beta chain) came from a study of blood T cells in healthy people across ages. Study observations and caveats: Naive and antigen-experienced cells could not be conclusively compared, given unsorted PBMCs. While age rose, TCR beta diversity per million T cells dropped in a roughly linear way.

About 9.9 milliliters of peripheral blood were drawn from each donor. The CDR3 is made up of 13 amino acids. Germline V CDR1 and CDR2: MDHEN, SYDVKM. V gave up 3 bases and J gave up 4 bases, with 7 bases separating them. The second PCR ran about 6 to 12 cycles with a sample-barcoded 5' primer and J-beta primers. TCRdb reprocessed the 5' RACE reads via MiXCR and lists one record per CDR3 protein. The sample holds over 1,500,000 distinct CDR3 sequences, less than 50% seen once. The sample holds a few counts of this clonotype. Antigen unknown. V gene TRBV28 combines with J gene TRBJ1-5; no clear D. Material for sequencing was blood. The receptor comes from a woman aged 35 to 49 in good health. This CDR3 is CASSFSLNQPQHF. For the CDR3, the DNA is TGTGCCAGCAGTTTTTCTTTAAATCAGCCCCAGCATTTT.